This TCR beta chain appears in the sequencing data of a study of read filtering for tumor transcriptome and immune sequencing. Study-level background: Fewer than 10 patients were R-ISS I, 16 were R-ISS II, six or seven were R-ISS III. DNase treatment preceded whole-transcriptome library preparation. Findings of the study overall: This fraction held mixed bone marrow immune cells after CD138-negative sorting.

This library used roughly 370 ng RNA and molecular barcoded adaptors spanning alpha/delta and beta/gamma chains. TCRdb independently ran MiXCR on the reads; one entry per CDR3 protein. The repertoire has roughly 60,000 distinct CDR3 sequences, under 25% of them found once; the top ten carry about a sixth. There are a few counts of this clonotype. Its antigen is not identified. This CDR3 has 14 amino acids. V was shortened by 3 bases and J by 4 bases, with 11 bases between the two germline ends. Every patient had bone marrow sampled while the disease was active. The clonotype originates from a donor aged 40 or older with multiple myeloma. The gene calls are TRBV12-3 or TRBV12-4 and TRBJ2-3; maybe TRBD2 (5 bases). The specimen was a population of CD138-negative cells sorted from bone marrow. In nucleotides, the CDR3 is TGTGCCAGCAGTTTTGGAGGCACCCCAGATACGCAGTATTTT. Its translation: CASSFGGTPDTQYF.